These T cell receptor beta chains were read from a single sample in a study of blood T cell repertoires in COVID-19. Here immunoSEQ multiplex PCR was the method, and the copy in TCRdb shows in-frame clones only, minus some. The sample has about 110,000 clones, around 90% seen once. The sample was peripheral blood. All receptors come from a human donor in a cohort sampled during active COVID-19. CDR3s include the opening cysteine and the closing phenylalanine or tryptophan. A D gene is named only where the DNA matches it firmly. Rows give clone size only sometimes, using once, few, many, or a class for an expanded clone.

TRBJ2-5	TRBV6-6	TRBD2	NA	TGTGCCAGCAGTTACTCCGGGGGGGGAGAGACCCAGTACTTC	CASSYSGGGETQYF
TRBJ2-5	TRBV3-1/TRBV3-2	NA	once	TGTGCCAGCAGCCAAGGCCTGGGGCTGAAGACCCAGTACTTC	CASSQGLGLKTQYF
TRBJ2-7	TRBV27	NA	NA	TGTGCCAGCATGCTAACCCCCTACGAGCAGTACTTC	CASMLTPYEQYF
TRBJ2-4	TRBV5-1	NA	NA	TGCGCCAGCAGCTTGTCGGCCACAGGCCAAAACATTCAGTACTTC	CASSLSATGQNIQYF
TRBJ1-5	TRBV7-9	TRBD1	once	TGTGCCAGCAGCTTTTACGGGACAGGGGTTGATCAGCCCCAGCATTTT	CASSFYGTGVDQPQHF
TRBJ1-5	TRBV12-3/TRBV12-4	NA	NA	TGTGCCAGCAGTACCGGGTACAATCAGCCCCAGCATTTT	CASSTGYNQPQHF
TRBJ2-3	TRBV19	NA	NA	TGTGCCAGTAGTATGCAGGGATTTAAAGATACGCAGTATTTT	CASSMQGFKDTQYF
TRBJ1-2	TRBV6-6	TRBD1	NA	TGTGCCAGCAGCCGACAGGGATCGAACTATGGCTACACCTTC	CASSRQGSNYGYTF
TRBJ2-7	TRBV7-9	NA	NA	TGTGCCAGCAGTTTGCGCGGAACCGGCGAGCAGTACTTC	CASSLRGTGEQYF
TRBJ1-2	TRBV7-9	TRBD1	NA	TGTGCCAGCAGCTTAGGACAGGGGGGTGGCTACACCTTC	CASSLGQGGGYTF
TRBJ1-2	TRBV12-3/TRBV12-4	NA	NA	TGTGCCAGCAGCATAGGGGGAGGGGGCTACACCTTC	CASSIGGGGYTF
TRBJ2-7	TRBV3-1/TRBV3-2	TRBD1	NA	TGTGCCAGCAGCCCGTTGGGACAGCTTCACGAGCAGTACTTC	CASSPLGQLHEQYF
TRBJ2-1	TRBV7-3	TRBD2	NA	TGTGCCAGCAGCTACCCGGGACTAGCGGGGGGCAGCTCCTACAATGAGCAGTTCTTC	CASSYPGLAGGSSYNEQFF
TRBJ1-4	TRBV2	NA	NA	TGTGCCAGTCGGGTGGGGCCGAACCCAACTAATGAAAAACTGTTTTTT	CASRVGPNPTNEKLFF
TRBJ2-6	TRBV12-5	NA	NA	TGTGCTAGTGGTAGCCCGGCCGAAATCAACAGGGCTGGGGCCAACGTCCTGACTTTC	CASGSPAEINRAGANVLTF
TRBJ2-7	TRBV2	TRBD1	NA	TGTGCCAGCATCGGGACAGGTACCTACGAGCAGTACTTC	CASIGTGTYEQYF
TRBJ1-2	TRBV19	NA	NA	TGTGCCAGTAGTACACGGATCGGGGTCCCCTATGGCTACACCTTC	CASSTRIGVPYGYTF
TRBJ2-7	TRBV19	NA	once	TGTGCCAGTAGTATAGGGGCTGGCGTACGAGCGCAGTACTTC	CASSIGAGVRAQYF
TRBJ2-7	TRBV7-6	NA	NA	TGTGCCAGCAGCGCTAGGGGGGGACAGGTCTACGAGCAGTACTTC	CASSARGGQVYEQYF
TRBJ1-5	TRBV2	TRBD1	NA	TGTGCCAGCAGCGTGGGACAGGGATATCTGCCCCAGCATTTT	CASSVGQGYLPQHF
TRBJ2-3	TRBV5-1	NA	NA	TGCGCCAGCAGCCCGGAGGCAGATACGCAGTATTTT	CASSPEADTQYF
TRBJ1-2	TRBV9	TRBD1	NA	TGTGCCAGCAGCGTCGTAGACAGGGGTGGCTACACCTTC	CASSVVDRGGYTF
TRBJ2-7	TRBV4-1	TRBD2	NA	TGCGCCAGCAGCCAAGATCGGTCTAGCGGGAGGGACGAGCAGTACTTC	CASSQDRSSGRDEQYF
TRBJ1-3	TRBV4-2	TRBD1	NA	TGTGCCAGCAGCCAAGATATCACAGGGGGAACGTGGGGAAACACCATATATTTT	CASSQDITGGTWGNTIYF
TRBJ2-5	TRBV6-2/TRBV6-3	TRBD1	NA	TGTGCCAGCAGCGACAGGGTGGAGACCCAGTACTTC	CASSDRVETQYF
TRBJ2-2	TRBV2	TRBD1	NA	TGTGCCAGCAGGAGAGGGACAGGGGCCACCGGGGAGCTGTTTTTT	CASRRGTGATGELFF
TRBJ1-4	TRBV30	NA	NA	TGTGCCTGGTCTACCCTCCGCGAAAAACTGTTTTTT	CAWSTLREKLFF
TRBJ2-3	TRBV10-3	NA	NA	TGTGCCATAACGGACACTAACACAGATACGCAGTATTTT	CAITDTNTDTQYF
TRBJ1-5	TRBV7-8	NA	many	TGTGCCAGCAGCTTAGATGGGGGGGGTAGACAGCCCCAGCATTTT	CASSLDGGGRQPQHF
TRBJ2-1	TRBV7-2	NA	NA	TGTGCCAGCAGCCCCATAGCGTTGAGCTCCTACAATGAGCAGTTCTTC	CASSPIALSSYNEQFF
TRBJ1-1	TRBV18	TRBD1	once	TGTGCCAGCTCACCACTGCAGACAGGGACGTCGAACACTGAAGCTTTCTTT	CASSPLQTGTSNTEAFF
TRBJ2-7	TRBV5-1	TRBD1	NA	TGCGCCAGCAGACGGACAGGGGTGGACGAGCAGTACTTC	CASRRTGVDEQYF
TRBJ2-7	TRBV3-1/TRBV3-2	TRBD2	NA	TGTGCCAGCAGCCAACCCGGACTAGCGGGGGATTACGAGCAGTACTTC	CASSQPGLAGDYEQYF
TRBJ1-2	TRBV2	NA	NA	TGTGCCAGCAGAAGGGACATGCCCTATGGCTACACCTTC	CASRRDMPYGYTF
TRBJ1-2	TRBV10-3	TRBD1	NA	TGTGCCATCAGTGAGCCGGGACAGGGCTATGGCTACACCTTC	CAISEPGQGYGYTF
TRBJ1-2	TRBV19	TRBD1	NA	TGTGCCAGTAGTATCGGGACAGTCCTATATGGCTACACCTTC	CASSIGTVLYGYTF
TRBJ2-6	TRBV5-1	NA	NA	TGCGCCAGCAGCTTGGGAATTAGGTCGGCAGCACCTAGCTCTGGGGCCAACGTCCTGACTTTC	CASSLGIRSAAPSSGANVLTF
TRBJ2-5	TRBV7-8	TRBD2	once	TGTGCCAGCAGCTCCCCCCTAGCGGGGCCTCAAGAGACCCAGTACTTC	CASSSPLAGPQETQYF
TRBJ1-5	TRBV12-1	NA	NA	TGTGCCAGCAGCTTTCGGGACAGGGGTAGCAATCAGCCCCAGCATTTT	CASSFRDRGSNQPQHF
TRBJ1-5	TRBV6-5	NA	NA	TGTGCCAGCAGTTATCAGAGCAATCAGCCCCAGCATTTT	CASSYQSNQPQHF
TRBJ2-7	TRBV7-8	TRBD2	once	TGTGCCAGCAGCTTCGCGGGAGAGGACTACGAGCAGTACTTC	CASSFAGEDYEQYF
TRBJ2-1	TRBV27	TRBD2	NA	TGTGCCAGCAGCCTGGGGACTAGAAGTGAGCAGTTCTTC	CASSLGTRSEQFF
TRBJ2-3	TRBV7-9	TRBD2	NA	TGTGCCAGCAGCTTAGGACTAGCGGGAGACGCAGATACGCAGTATTTT	CASSLGLAGDADTQYF
TRBJ2-7	TRBV11-2	NA	once	TGTGCCAGCAGCTTATCTCTATACGAGCAGTACTTC	CASSLSLYEQYF
TRBJ1-1	TRBV10-3	NA	once	TGTGCCACCTTTTCCCGGGTGAACACTGAAGCTTTCTTT	CATFSRVNTEAFF
TRBJ1-1	TRBV15	NA	NA	TGTGCCACCAGCACCCCCGGCGGGGGCGGAGCTGGAGCTTTCTTT	CATSTPGGGGAGAFF
TRBJ1-3	TRBV3-1/TRBV3-2	NA	NA	TGTGCCAGCAGCCAAGGAACAGGTGCTGGAAACACCATATATTTT	CASSQGTGAGNTIYF
TRBJ2-7	TRBV7-9	TRBD2	NA	TGTGCCAGCAGCTCTATGGGGGGGACCTCCTACGAGCAGTACTTC	CASSSMGGTSYEQYF
TRBJ1-2	TRBV2	TRBD1	NA	TGTGCCAGCAGTGATCAACAGGGGATTGGTGGCTACACCTTC	CASSDQQGIGGYTF
TRBJ2-1	TRBV5-1	TRBD2	NA	TGCGCCAGCAGCCGGGAGGGAGCCGGGTTTAGCTCCTACAATGAGCAGTTCTTC	CASSREGAGFSSYNEQFF
TRBJ2-7	TRBV6-4	TRBD2	NA	TGTGCCAGCAGTCCCTCCCTAGCGGGAGTCAACGAGCAGTACTTC	CASSPSLAGVNEQYF
TRBJ1-1	TRBV19	NA	NA	TGTGCCATTAGGGGCCACACTGAAGCTTTCTTT	CAIRGHTEAFF
TRBJ1-4	TRBV5-5	NA	few	TGTGCCAGCAGCTTCCGGGGGAAGGGGCTGACTAATGAAAAACTGTTTTTT	CASSFRGKGLTNEKLFF
TRBJ1-6	TRBV5-5	NA	NA	TGTGCCAGCAGCTTGGGGGGGCAGAATTCACCCCTCCACTTT	CASSLGGQNSPLHF
TRBJ2-6	TRBV5-4	TRBD2	NA	TGTGCCAGCAGCTTGCCGGCTAGCGGGAGAGGTGGGGCCAACGTCCTGACTTTC	CASSLPASGRGGANVLTF
TRBJ2-7	TRBV3-1/TRBV3-2	NA	NA	TGTGCCAGCAGCCAAGATAGCCGGAGCTCCTACGAGCAGTACTTC	CASSQDSRSSYEQYF
TRBJ2-1	TRBV11-2	NA	NA	TGTGCCAGCAGCTTTGGGGACACCGCATGGCAGTTCTTC	CASSFGDTAWQFF
TRBJ1-2	TRBV10-3	TRBD1	NA	TGTGCCATAGGGGACAGTCAAAACTATGGCTACACCTTC	CAIGDSQNYGYTF